The entry below gives a single T cell receptor beta chain sequence along with its context. CD45RO-negative cells were positively selected for CCR7, leaving out terminally differentiated effector memory CD45RA+ cells. The CDR3 has 14 residues. Germline CDR1 reads MDHEN; CDR2 reads SYDVKM. V gave up 3 bases and J gave up 3 bases, with 11 bases separating them. Profiled with immunoSEQ multiplex PCR; TCRdb holds only in-frame clones, not every one. The table lists 700,000 to 950,000 clones, just over 95% of them singletons. This entry is derived from a study of shared clonotypes between healthy human individuals.

The chain links TRBV28 to TRBJ2-5; D remains unclear. The sequencing sample was made of naive CD8+ T cells sorted from blood. The origin of this receptor is a man aged 25-45 years in good health. In nucleotides, the CDR3 is TGTGCCAGCAGTTTTATACTGGAGAAAGAGACCCAGTACTTC. This translates into CASSFILEKETQYF.